This T cell receptor (beta chain) was recovered during a study of Graves' ophthalmopathy and Graves' hyperthyroidism. Points from the study as a whole: Blood repertoires reportedly contained most expanded thyroid clonotypes above 0.001 frequency.

For this clonotype: Its antigen is still unknown. The germline gene is not matched at one end of the junction; a read error may be the cause.

The CDR3 runs to 18 residues. The germline gives CDR1 KGHDR, CDR2 SFDVKD. Clinical symptoms and serum thyroxine were used for diagnosis; TRAb, thyroid ultrasound and orbital computed tomography were also relied on. Using RNA transcripts, the TCR beta CDR3 regions were amplified. An opening RT-PCR round employed HTBI primers and preceded a second-round multiplex PCR. One entry per CDR3 protein, called by TCRdb with MiXCR from the multiplex PCR reads. The sample shows roughly 700,000 distinct CDR3 sequences, approximately 40% of them seen only once. The sequence was collected from an adult man with Graves' ophthalmopathy. Sequenced input: peripheral blood. The rearrangement joins TRBV24-1 to TRBJ2-2; 9 bases align to TRBD1. CDR3 in amino acids: CASSPAPTGTGRTGELFF. The CDR3 DNA follows: TGTGCCAGCAGTCCCGCACCGACCGGGACAGGGCGCACCGGGGAGCTGTTTTTT.